The 21 T cell receptor beta chains below come from one sample, sequenced in a study of T-cell reconstitution after alpha-beta-depleted transplantation in children. TCRbeta library construction was performed incorporating unique molecular identifiers. TCRdb passed the PCR reads through MiXCR, listing each CDR3 protein once. Of tens of thousands of distinct CDR3 sequences listed, around a sixth are singletons. The sample in question was PBMCs, mostly from graft donor cells, obtained 180 days after TCRalphabeta/CD19-depleted stem cell transplant. All receptors derive from a male patient aged 2-9 years who had a stem cell transplant for acute lymphoblastic leukemia, so the T cells may come from the graft donor.

The gene calls are TRBV20-1 and TRBJ2-2; perhaps TRBD1 as D (7 bases). V was pared by 1 base and J by 3 bases, with 18 bases between. The germline CDR1 and CDR2 sequences are DFQATT and SNEGSKA (reference sequence). The CDR3 loop spans 17 amino acids. The CDR3: CSARGLAGGSDTGELFF. DNA for the CDR3: TGCAGTGCTAGAGGTTTGGCAGGGGGGTCGGACACCGGGGAGCTGTTTTTT.

This clonotype was seen a few times. The rearrangement uses TRBV7-9 and TRBJ1-1; D is undetermined. V gave up 5 bases and J gave up 0 bases, with 4 bases separating them. The CDR3 loop spans 12 amino acids. Germline CDR1 reads SEHNR; CDR2 reads FQNEAQ (reference sequence). CDR3 bases: TGTGCCAGCAGCATCATGAACACTGAAGCTTTCTTT. It translates to CASSIMNTEAFF.

V usage is TRBV12-3 or TRBV12-4 and J usage is TRBJ1-2; maybe TRBD1 (5 bases). V lost 5 bases to trimming and J lost 0 bases, with 7 bases between them. This CDR3 spans 13 amino acids. CDR3 in DNA: TGTGCCAGCAGTCTCAGGGCTAACTATGGCTACACCTTC. Protein product: CASSLRANYGYTF.

This chain joins TRBV5-1 and TRBJ1-3; D ambiguous. Looked up from germline, CDR1 is SGHRS and CDR2 is YFSETQ. This CDR3 has 15 residues. The V gene lost 3 bases and the J gene lost 0 bases, with 10 bases spanning the gap. In DNA form, the CDR3 reads TGCGCCAGCAGCTATGACTACAGCTCTGGAAACACCATATATTTT. Protein product: CASSYDYSSGNTIYF.

This clonotype was found a few times. For the CDR3, the DNA is TGCGCCAGCGGAAAAGGGGTTCAAGAGACCCAGTACTTC. Its protein is CASGKGVQETQYF. V and J are TRBV5-1 and TRBJ2-5; D might be TRBD1 (5 bases). This CDR3 has 13 amino acids. Germline loops: CDR1 SGHRS, CDR2 YFSETQ. V was clipped by 7 bases and J by 2 bases, with 12 bases between them. The full variable domain, its missing parts supplied by reference TRBV5-1 and TRBJ2-5, is KAGVTQTPRYLIKTRGQQVTLSCSPISGHRSVSWYQQTPGQGLQFLFEYFSETQRNKGNFPGRFSGRQFSNSRSEMNVSTLELGDSALYLCASGKGVQETQYFGPGTRLLVL.

This chain joins TRBV9 and TRBJ1-1; D gene unclear. The CDR3 has 14 residues. Germline V gene sequence: CDR1 SGDLS, CDR2 YYNGEE. V was trimmed by 3 bases and J by 1 base, leaving 10 bases between them. The chain's CDR3 is CASSEPKGNTEAFF. In nucleotides, the CDR3 is TGTGCCAGCAGCGAGCCGAAGGGGAACACTGAAGCTTTCTTT.

This chain links TRBV5-1 with TRBJ2-5, with D tentatively TRBD2 (7 bases). Trimming removed 4 bases at V and 4 bases at J, with 17 bases between. The V gene's germline CDR1 is SGHRS and CDR2 YFSETQ. This CDR3 is built from 15 residues. The CDR3 DNA reads TGCGCCAGCAGCCCAAACGGGGGGCCCGGAGAGACCCAGTACTTC. It codes for CASSPNGGPGETQYF.

As to this clonotype: Given a much more abundant clone one base away, this may be a read error. V usage is TRBV9 and J usage is TRBJ1-6; a weak D match, TRBD1 (5 bases). Looked up from germline, CDR1 is SGDLS and CDR2 is YYNGEE. CDR3 length: 12 amino acids. The CDR3 loop reads CASNRGNSPLPF. DNA for the CDR3: TGTGCCAGCAATAGGGGAAATTCACCCCTCCCCTTT. The variable domain in full, completed from reference TRBV9 and TRBJ1-6, reads DSGVTQTPKHLITATGQRVTLRCSPRSGDLSVYWYQQSLDQGLQFLIQYYNGEERAKGNILERFSAQQFPDLHSELNLSSLELGDSALYFCASNRGNSPLPFGNGTRLTVT.

This clonotype was found a few times. The chain uses TRBV12-3 or TRBV12-4 and TRBJ2-2, with D possibly being TRBD1 (5 bases). The ends were cut back, 6 bases at V and 1 base at J, with 12 bases in the middle. The CDR3 sequence is 15 residues long. In nucleotides, the CDR3 is TGTGCCAGCAGATTCCGACAGTTGAACACCGGGGAGCTGTTTTTT. It codes for CASRFRQLNTGELFF.

This clonotype was observed many times. The CDR3 sequence: CASSRGLADVYEQYF. The CDR3 DNA follows: TGTGCCAGCAGCCGAGGACTAGCGGATGTCTACGAGCAGTACTTC. The rearrangement joins TRBV11-2 to TRBJ2-7, with TRBD2 identical over 10 bases. This CDR3 is built from 15 residues. Germline lookup yields CDR1 SGHAT and CDR2 FQNNGV. J lost 3 bases, V lost 5 bases, and 7 bases had no gene match.

There are many counts of this clonotype. In DNA form, the CDR3 reads TGTGCCATCATGAGGGTTAAGGGGGCGGACACTGAAGCTTTCTTT. Its protein product is CAIMRVKGADTEAFF. The chain links TRBV10-3 to TRBJ1-1; TRBD1 matches 7 bases. CDR1 is ENHRY and CDR2 is SYGVKD in the germline V gene. The CDR3 runs 15 residues. V was clipped by 7 bases and J by 3 bases; unmatched bases: 11.

V is TRBV6-2 or TRBV6-3 and J is TRBJ1-5, with 9 bases aligning to TRBD1. The CDR3 sequence is 17 residues long. V shed 5 bases and J 1 base; nucleotides not matched to a gene: 9. Germline loops: CDR1 MNHEY, CDR2 SVGEGT. As DNA, the CDR3 is TGTGCCAGCAGTGACCGGGACAGGGTTATCAGCAATCAGCCCCAGCATTTT. Encoded protein: CASSDRDRVISNQPQHF.

At least ten counts were recorded for this clonotype. CDR3 DNA sequence: TGTGCCAGCAGTTACTCAGGCGGCAGCCTCGTGGACGAGCAGTACTTC. Protein: CASSYSGGSLVDEQYF. V and J are TRBV6-5 and TRBJ2-7; D is unclear. CDR1 is MNHEY, CDR2 SVGAGI, per germline. This CDR3 spans 16 amino acids. The V gene lost 0 bases and the J gene lost 5 bases, with 17 bases spanning the gap.

In this sample, this clonotype turned up a few times. Compared with germline, one end of the junction differs, possibly owing to a read error. The chain links TRBV7-2 to TRBJ2-4; TRBD1 matches 9 bases. Germline V lookup: CDR1 SGHTA, CDR2 FQGNSA. CDR3 size: 14 residues. The CDR3: CASSLFTGRDRVDF. CDR3 DNA sequence: TGTGCCAGCAGCTTATTTACCGGAAGGGACAGGGTGGACTTC. The full variable domain, completed using reference TRBV7-2 and TRBJ2-4, is GAGVSQSPSNKVTEKGKDVELRCDPISGHTALYWYRQSLGQGLEFLIYFQGNSAPDKSGLPSDRFSAERTGGSVSTLTIQRTQQEDSAVYLCASSLFTGRDRVDFGAGTRLSVL.

This clonotype was recorded a few times. CDR3 residues: CASTEGQGSNQPQHF. The CDR3 nucleotides read TGTGCCAGCACCGAAGGACAGGGTAGCAATCAGCCCCAGCATTTT. V is TRBV27 and J is TRBJ1-5; 8 nucleotides agree with TRBD1. V gave up 7 bases and J gave up 0 bases; unmatched junction bases: 5. Germline values: CDR1 MNHEY, CDR2 SMNVEV (reference sequence). The CDR3 extends over 15 amino acids.

The V gene is TRBV4-3, the J gene TRBJ1-2, with TRBD1 matching 7 bases. The germline gives CDR1 LGHNA, CDR2 YSLEER. The CDR3 contains 14 residues. Germline trimming cut 0 bases from V and 7 bases from J; bases unmatched to any gene: 5. CDR3 loop: CASSQDPNRGGYTF. Here the CDR3 DNA reads TGCGCCAGCAGCCAAGACCCAAACAGGGGTGGCTACACCTTC.

This clonotype was observed a handful of times. CDR3 DNA: TGCAGTGCTAGAGTTCCAGCGGGGGGAGTCAGCACCGGGGAGCTGTTTTTT. Its translation is CSARVPAGGVSTGELFF. The chain recombines TRBV20-1 with TRBJ2-2, with 9 bases aligning to TRBD2. CDR3 size: 17 residues. CDR1 is DFQATT, CDR2 SNEGSKA, per germline (reference sequence). V lost 1 base and J lost 4; bases outside the gene matches: 10.

A few counts support this clonotype. V and J are TRBV5-1 and TRBJ2-2; D call uncertain. There are 13 residues in the CDR3. Germline CDR1 and CDR2: SGHRS and YFSETQ. V dropped 0 bases and J dropped 7 bases, with 7 bases sitting between them. The CDR3 region is CASSLDLSGELFF. DNA of the CDR3: TGCGCCAGCAGCTTGGATCTCAGCGGGGAGCTGTTTTTT.

This clonotype was picked up a small number of times. The gene calls are TRBV3-1 and TRBJ2-6; 9 bases match TRBD2. Germline V gene lookup returns CDR1 LGHDT and CDR2 YNNKEL (reference sequence). The junction had 12 bases not matched to a gene; V was cut back by 0 bases and J by 0 bases. CDR3 size: 21 residues. The CDR3 region has the DNA TGTGCCAGCAGCCAAGACGACTGGTGGATAGCGGGGGACTCTGGGGCCAACGTCCTGACTTTC. Its translation is CASSQDDWWIAGDSGANVLTF.

A few counts support this clonotype. The V and J genes are TRBV5-4 and TRBJ2-3; TRBD2 matches at 12 bases. The length of the CDR3 is 17 residues. The trim removed 2 bases at V and 2 bases at J, leaving 6 bases unmatched. The germline V gene has CDR1 SGHNT and CDR2 YYREEE (reference sequence). The CDR3 loop reads CASSLWTSGTVTDTQYF. Here the CDR3 DNA reads TGTGCCAGCAGCTTATGGACTAGCGGGACCGTCACAGATACGCAGTATTTT.

The chain joins TRBV6-2 or TRBV6-3 to TRBJ2-5, with 8 bases identical to TRBD1. The CDR3 covers 17 residues. Germline V gene lookup returns CDR1 MNHEY and CDR2 SVGEGT. The ends lost 0 bases at V and 4 bases at J; junction bases unmatched: 10. CDR3 region: CASSYSRGLGLRETQYF. For the CDR3, the DNA is TGTGCCAGCAGTTACTCCAGGGGGCTAGGACTTCGAGAGACCCAGTACTTC.